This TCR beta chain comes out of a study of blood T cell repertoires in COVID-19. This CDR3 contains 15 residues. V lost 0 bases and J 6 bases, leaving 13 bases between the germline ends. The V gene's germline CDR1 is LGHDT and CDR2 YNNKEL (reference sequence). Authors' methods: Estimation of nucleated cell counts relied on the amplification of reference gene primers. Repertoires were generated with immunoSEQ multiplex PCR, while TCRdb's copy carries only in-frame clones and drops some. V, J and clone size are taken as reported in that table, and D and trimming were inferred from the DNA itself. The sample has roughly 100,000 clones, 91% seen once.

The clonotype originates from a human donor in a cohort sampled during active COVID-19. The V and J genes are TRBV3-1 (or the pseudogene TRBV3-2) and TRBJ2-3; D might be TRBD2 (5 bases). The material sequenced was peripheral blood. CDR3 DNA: TGTGCCAGCAGCCAAGAGACCGGGGTGGGGGATACGCAGTATTTT. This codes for CASSQETGVGDTQYF.